The 12 T cell receptor beta chains listed next were all sequenced from one sample in a study of CD8+ T cells in alopecia areata. The treatment here: oral pan-JAK inhibitor, 5-10 mg twice daily. cDNA serving as the sequencing template came from extracted, reverse transcribed RNA. Profiled with immunoSEQ multiplex PCR; TCRdb holds only in-frame clones, not every one. The table lists about 290,000 clones, roughly 60% of them singletons. Here the sequenced sample was CD4+ T cells sorted from blood, taken at week 24, from a patient treated with tofacitinib. All receptors derive from a human donor with alopecia areata.

There are a few counts of this clone. This chain connects TRBV28 to TRBJ2-7; 9 nucleotides match TRBD1. The germline V gene has CDR1 MDHEN and CDR2 SYDVKM. V lost 4 bases to trimming and J lost 6 bases; unmatched junction nucleotides: 7. This CDR3 is built from 14 residues. The CDR3 loop reads CASSSSGTGREQYF. In DNA form, the CDR3 reads TGTGCCAGCAGTTCCTCCGGGACAGGGCGCGAGCAGTACTTC.

This clone was recorded a few times. The genes are TRBV11-2 and TRBJ2-7; D might be TRBD1 or TRBD2, each matching 5 bases. The CDR3 length is 16 residues. The V end was cut by 1 base, the J end by 2 bases, with 15 bases between. CDR1 is SGHAT and CDR2 is FQNNGV in the germline V gene. DNA of the CDR3: TGTGCCAGCAGCTTAGGCAGTTCGGGGCCACCCTACGAGCAGTACTTC. Protein sequence: CASSLGSSGPPYEQYF.

This clone was observed a handful of times. The chain is built from TRBV15 and TRBJ1-6; 10 positions match TRBD1. After removal of 8 bases from V and 5 bases from J, the junction contained 18 bases not matched to a gene. Germline V gene lookup returns CDR1 LNHNV and CDR2 YYDKDF (reference sequence). The CDR3 is 19 residues long. The CDR3 coding sequence is TGTGCCACCGACCCGCATTTTCGAGACAGGGGGCCGGATAATTCACCCCTCCACTTT. It yields the protein CATDPHFRDRGPDNSPLHF.

This clone occurred many times. The chain uses TRBV7-2 and TRBJ2-1, with TRBD2 as a possible D gene (7 bases). V shed 5 bases and J shed 9 bases, with 23 bases lying between them. The CDR3 sequence is 16 residues long. Looked up from germline, CDR1 is SGHTA and CDR2 is FQGNSA. CDR3 bases: TGTGCCAGCAGCGGCCTGGGGGGGGCTGGGCCCCGTGAGCAGTTCTTC. Translated, it gives CASSGLGGAGPREQFF.

This clone was observed a few times. The rearrangement links TRBV29-1 to TRBJ1-2; TRBD1 aligns across 11 bases. CDR1 and CDR2 (germline): SQVTM, ANQGSEA. The CDR3 has 13 residues. V lost 4 bases, J lost 10 bases, and 8 bases stayed unmatched. The DNA for the CDR3 is TGCAGCGTTGCTCCACCGGGACAGGGGGACTACACCTTC. It codes for CSVAPPGQGDYTF.

CDR3 sequence: CSPGAGGPYGYTF. DNA of the CDR3: TGCAGCCCTGGGGCAGGGGGCCCCTATGGCTACACCTTC. The chain combines TRBV29-1 with TRBJ1-2, with 8 bases lining up with TRBD1. This CDR3 region has 13 residues. V gave up 8 bases and J gave up 4 bases; unmatched junction bases: 9. Germline values: CDR1 SQVTM, CDR2 ANQGSEA.

This chain uses TRBV7-9 with TRBJ2-7; weak D call: TRBD2 (5 bases). CDR1 and CDR2 (germline): SEHNR, FQNEAQ (reference sequence). The ends were cut back, 5 bases at V and 4 bases at J, with 9 bases in the middle. This CDR3 spans 12 amino acids. Here the CDR3 reads CASSRRAYEQYF. The DNA for the CDR3 is TGTGCCAGCAGCCGGCGGGCTTACGAGCAGTACTTC.

The chain joins TRBV5-6 to TRBJ2-1; 12 positions match TRBD2. The CDR3 length is 18 residues. CDR1 is SGHDT and CDR2 is YYEEEE in the germline V gene. V lost 2 bases, J lost 0 bases, and 6 bases stayed unmatched. The CDR3 region is CASSFGLAGSSSYNEQFF. In DNA, the CDR3 is TGTGCCAGCAGCTTCGGACTAGCGGGGTCAAGCTCCTACAATGAGCAGTTCTTC.

The chain has TRBV5-1 and TRBJ2-5; D is perhaps TRBD2 (5 bases). The CDR3 totals 15 residues. V lost 0 bases, J lost 5 bases, and 14 bases lay in between. Germline V CDR1 and CDR2: SGHRS, YFSETQ. The CDR3 DNA sequence: TGCGCCAGCAGCTTGGGGACTCAGCGCGGGGAGACCCAGTACTTC. It translates to CASSLGTQRGETQYF.

This clone has more than one count but fewer than ten. The rearrangement uses TRBV27 and TRBJ2-5; no firm D call. The CDR3 extends over 12 amino acids. Trimming removed 4 bases from V and 7 bases from J, with 10 bases in between. CDR1 is MNHEY, CDR2 SMNVEV, per germline (reference sequence). The CDR3: CASSSPSGTQYF. CDR3 bases: TGTGCCAGCAGTTCTCCAAGTGGGACCCAGTACTTC.

The chain joins TRBV7-3 to TRBJ1-1; D unclear. CDR1 and CDR2 from the germline V gene are SGHTA and FQGTGA. V was shortened by 5 bases and J by 5 bases, with 9 bases between the two germline ends. CDR3 length equals 12 residues. This CDR3 reads CASSADGTEAFF. The CDR3 nucleotides are TGTGCCAGCAGCGCCGATGGGACTGAAGCTTTCTTT.

This sequence joins TRBV5-6 and TRBJ1-2, with D uncertain. V dropped 0 bases and J dropped 3 bases, with 3 bases sitting between them. There are 12 residues in the CDR3. Germline loops: CDR1 SGHDT, CDR2 YYEEEE. The CDR3 DNA follows: TGTGCCAGCAGCTTGGACGACTATGGCTACACCTTC. This gives the protein CASSLDDYGYTF.